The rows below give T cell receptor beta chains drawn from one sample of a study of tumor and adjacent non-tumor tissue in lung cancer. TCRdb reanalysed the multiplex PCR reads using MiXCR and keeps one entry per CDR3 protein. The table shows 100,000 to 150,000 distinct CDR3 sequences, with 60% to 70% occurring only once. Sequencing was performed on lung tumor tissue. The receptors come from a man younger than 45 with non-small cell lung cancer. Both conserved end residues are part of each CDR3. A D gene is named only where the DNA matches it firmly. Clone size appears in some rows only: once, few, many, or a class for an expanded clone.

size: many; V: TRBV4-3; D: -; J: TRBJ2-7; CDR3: CASSASGAGVSYEQYF; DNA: TGCGCCAGCAGCGCAAGCGGCGCAGGCGTCTCCTACGAGCAGTACTTC
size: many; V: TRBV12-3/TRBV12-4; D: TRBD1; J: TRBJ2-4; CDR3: CASSLGRGNIQYF; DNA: TGTGCCAGCAGTTTGGGCAGGGGGAACATTCAGTACTTC
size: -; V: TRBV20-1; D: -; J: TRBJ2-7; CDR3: CSARDHRASSYEQYF; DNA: TGCAGTGCTAGAGATCACAGGGCCTCTTCCTACGAGCAGTACTTC
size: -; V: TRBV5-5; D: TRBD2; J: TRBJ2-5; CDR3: CASSLWGGKETHYF; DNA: TGTGCCAGCAGCTTGTGGGGGGGGAAAGAGACCCATTACTTC
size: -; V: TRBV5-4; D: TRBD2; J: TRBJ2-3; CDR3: CASSPAAGGPTGTQYF; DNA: TGTGCCAGCAGCCCTGCGGCGGGAGGGCCAACAGGTACGCAGTATTTT
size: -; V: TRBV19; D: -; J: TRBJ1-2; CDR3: CASSTPTGVNYGYTF; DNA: TGTGCCAGTAGTACACCCACCGGGGTGAACTATGGCTACACCTTC
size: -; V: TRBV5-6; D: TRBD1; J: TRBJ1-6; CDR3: CASSRPGQAHSPLYF; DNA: TGTGCCAGCAGCCGCCCGGGACAGGCGCATTCACCCCTCTACTTT
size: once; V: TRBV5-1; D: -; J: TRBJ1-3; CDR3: CASSFGKGNTIYF; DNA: TGCGCCAGCAGCTTCGGGAAAGGAAACACCATATATTTT
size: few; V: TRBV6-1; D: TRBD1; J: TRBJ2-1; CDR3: CASSRRSTGARSEQFF; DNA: TGTGCCAGCAGCAGAAGGAGTACAGGGGCGCGCAGTGAGCAGTTCTTC
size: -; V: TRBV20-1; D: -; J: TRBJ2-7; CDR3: CSARVQRSSRREQNF; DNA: TGCAGTGCTAGAGTACAGCGTTCAAGCCGCCGCGAGCAGAACTTC
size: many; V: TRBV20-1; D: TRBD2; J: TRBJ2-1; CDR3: CSARDGRGVPYNEQFF; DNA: TGCAGTGCTAGAGATGGGCGGGGGGTTCCCTACAATGAGCAGTTCTTC
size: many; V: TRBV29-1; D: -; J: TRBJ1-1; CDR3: CSVEGISGTEAFF; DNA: TGCAGCGTTGAAGGGATTTCAGGTACTGAAGCTTTCTTT
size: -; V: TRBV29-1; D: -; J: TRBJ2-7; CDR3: CSVHDAGYEQYF; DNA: TGCAGCGTCCACGATGCGGGATACGAGCAGTACTTC
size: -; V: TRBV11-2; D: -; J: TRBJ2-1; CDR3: CANSPHRTIEQFF; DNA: TGTGCCAACAGCCCACACCGGACGATAGAGCAGTTCTTT
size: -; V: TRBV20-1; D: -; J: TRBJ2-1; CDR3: CNARTWPLEQFF; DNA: TGCAATGCTAGAACCTGGCCTTTGGAACAGTTCTTC
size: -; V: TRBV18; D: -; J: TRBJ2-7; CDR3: CASSPQGRVLYEQYF; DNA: TGTGCCAGCTCACCCCAGGGCAGGGTACTCTACGAGCAGTACTTC
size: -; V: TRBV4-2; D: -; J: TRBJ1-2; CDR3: CASGPRGVYGNTF; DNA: TGTGCCAGCGGCCCTCGCGGGGTCTATGGCAACACCTTC
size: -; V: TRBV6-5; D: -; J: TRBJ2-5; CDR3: CARTIVGGETQYF; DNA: TGTGCCAGGACCATAGTGGGGGGAGAGACGCAGTACTTC
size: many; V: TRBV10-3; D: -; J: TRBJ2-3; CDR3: CAISLGEDLGTDTQYF; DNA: TGTGCCATCAGCCTGGGGGAGGACTTAGGCACAGATACGCAGTATTTT
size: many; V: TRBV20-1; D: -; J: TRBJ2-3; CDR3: CSARDGTDTQYF; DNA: TGCAGTGCTAGAGACGGGACAGATACGCAGTATTTT
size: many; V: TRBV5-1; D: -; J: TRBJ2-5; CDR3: CASRSAAQRKETQYF; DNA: TGCGCCAGCAGATCAGCAGCCCAGCGTAAAGAGACCCAGTACTTC
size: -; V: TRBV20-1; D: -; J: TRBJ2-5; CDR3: CSAPSPETQYF; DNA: TGCAGTGCACCTTCCCCAGAGACCCAGTACTTC
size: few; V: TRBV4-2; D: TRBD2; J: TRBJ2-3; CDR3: CASSQDTQRGYTDTQYF; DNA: TGTGCCAGCAGCCAAGATACCCAGCGGGGGTACACAGATACGCAGTATTTT
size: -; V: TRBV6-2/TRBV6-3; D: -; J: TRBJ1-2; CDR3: CTSSRGVYGYTF; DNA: TGTACCAGCAGTCGGGGAGTCTATGGCTACACCTTC
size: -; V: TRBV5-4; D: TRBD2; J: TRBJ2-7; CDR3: CASSDRLAGGYEQYF; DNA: TGTGCCAGCAGCGATCGGCTAGCGGGGGGGTACGAGCAGTACTTC
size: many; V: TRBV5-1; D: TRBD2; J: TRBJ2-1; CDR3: CASSFDGRLNNEQFF; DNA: TGCGCCAGCAGCTTTGACGGGAGGCTTAACAATGAGCAGTTCTTC
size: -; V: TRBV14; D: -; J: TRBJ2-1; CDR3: CASSQSGTLSYSEQFF; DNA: TGTGCCAGCAGCCAATCCGGGACACTGTCCTACAGTGAGCAGTTCTTC
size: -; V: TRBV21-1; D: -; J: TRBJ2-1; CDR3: CASSGGRRCSYNEQFF; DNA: TGTGCCAGCAGCGGAGGCCGGAGATGCTCCTACAATGAGCAGTTCTTC